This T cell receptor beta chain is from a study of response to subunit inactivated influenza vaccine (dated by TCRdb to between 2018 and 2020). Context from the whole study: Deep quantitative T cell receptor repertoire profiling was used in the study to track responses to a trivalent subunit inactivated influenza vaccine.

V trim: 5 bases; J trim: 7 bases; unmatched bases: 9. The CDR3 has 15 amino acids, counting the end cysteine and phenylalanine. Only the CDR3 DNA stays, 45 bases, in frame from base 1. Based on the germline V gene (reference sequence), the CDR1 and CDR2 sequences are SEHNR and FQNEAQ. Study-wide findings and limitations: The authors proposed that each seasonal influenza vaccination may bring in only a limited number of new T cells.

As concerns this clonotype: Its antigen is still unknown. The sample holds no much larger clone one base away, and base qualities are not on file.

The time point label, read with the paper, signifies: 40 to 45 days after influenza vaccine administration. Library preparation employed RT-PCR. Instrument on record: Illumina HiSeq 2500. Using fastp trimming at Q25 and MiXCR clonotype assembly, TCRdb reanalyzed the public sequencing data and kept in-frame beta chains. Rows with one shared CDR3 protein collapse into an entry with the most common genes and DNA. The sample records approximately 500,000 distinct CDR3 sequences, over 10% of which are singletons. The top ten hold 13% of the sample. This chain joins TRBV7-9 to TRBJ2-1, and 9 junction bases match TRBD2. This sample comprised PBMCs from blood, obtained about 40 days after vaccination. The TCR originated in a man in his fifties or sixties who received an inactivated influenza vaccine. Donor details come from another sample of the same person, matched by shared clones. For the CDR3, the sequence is CASSQIAGGPNEQFF. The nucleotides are TGTGCCAGCAGCCAGATTGCGGGGGGGCCTAATGAGCAGTTCTTC.